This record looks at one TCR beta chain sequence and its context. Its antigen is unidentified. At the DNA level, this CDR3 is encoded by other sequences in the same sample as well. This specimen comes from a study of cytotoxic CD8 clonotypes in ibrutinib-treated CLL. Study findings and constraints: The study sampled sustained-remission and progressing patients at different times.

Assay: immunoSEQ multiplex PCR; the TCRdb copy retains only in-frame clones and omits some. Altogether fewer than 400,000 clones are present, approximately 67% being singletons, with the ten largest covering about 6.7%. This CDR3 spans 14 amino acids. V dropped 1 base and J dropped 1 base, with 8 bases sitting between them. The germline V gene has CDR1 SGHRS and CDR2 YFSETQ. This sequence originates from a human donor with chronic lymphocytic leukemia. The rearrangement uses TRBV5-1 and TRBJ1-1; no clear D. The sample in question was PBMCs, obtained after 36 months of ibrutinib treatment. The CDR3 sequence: CASSLSSANTEAFF. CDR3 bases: TGCGCCAGCAGCTTGAGTTCAGCGAACACTGAAGCTTTCTTT.